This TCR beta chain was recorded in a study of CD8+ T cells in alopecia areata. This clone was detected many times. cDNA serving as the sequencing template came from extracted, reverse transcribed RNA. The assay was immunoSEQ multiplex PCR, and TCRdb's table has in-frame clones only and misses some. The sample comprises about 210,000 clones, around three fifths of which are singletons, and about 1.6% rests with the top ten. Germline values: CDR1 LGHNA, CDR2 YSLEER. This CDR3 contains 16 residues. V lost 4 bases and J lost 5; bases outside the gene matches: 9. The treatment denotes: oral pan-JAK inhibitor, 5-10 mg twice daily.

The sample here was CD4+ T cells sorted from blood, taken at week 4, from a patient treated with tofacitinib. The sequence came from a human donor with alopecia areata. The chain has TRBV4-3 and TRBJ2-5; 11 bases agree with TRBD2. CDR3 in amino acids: CASSPEVAGGLETQYF. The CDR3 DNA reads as TGCGCCAGCAGCCCAGAGGTAGCGGGGGGGCTGGAGACCCAGTACTTC.